A single sample gave rise to the 21 T cell receptor beta chains below, sequenced in a study of cytomegalovirus exposure and HLA in healthy donors. 13 Jbeta primers and 60 Vbeta primers were used for the PCR. Data came from immunoSEQ multiplex PCR; TCRdb stores just in-frame clones and leaves some out. The sample shows about 150,000 clones, 84% of them seen only once. Sequencing used PBMCs. These receptors were collected from a boy aged 2 to 9 in good health and CMV-seronegative.

V gene TRBV7-2 combines with J gene TRBJ2-1; TRBD2 matches 7 bases. The CDR3 consists of 14 residues. Germline V gives CDR1 SGHTA, CDR2 FQGNSA. With 6 bases clipped from V and 0 bases from J, the junction kept 2 bases outside the gene matches. Here the CDR3 reads CASSSSGSYNEQFF. The DNA for the CDR3 is TGTGCCAGCAGTTCTAGCGGCTCCTACAATGAGCAGTTCTTC.

This chain joins TRBV4-1 and TRBJ1-2; D gene ambiguous. The CDR3 contains 15 residues. V was cut by 0 bases and J by 2 bases, with 10 bases left in between. Germline assignment: CDR1 MGHRA and CDR2 YSYEKL. The CDR3 is CASSQDLNRNYGYTF. CDR3 nucleotide sequence: TGCGCCAGCAGCCAAGATCTGAACAGAAACTATGGCTACACCTTC.

J is TRBJ2-7 and V is TRBV2, with D unclear. The CDR3 consists of 15 residues. V gave up 6 bases and J gave up 4 bases, with 19 bases separating them. Germline V CDR1 and CDR2: SNHLY, FYNNEI. The CDR3 region has the DNA TGTGCCAGCAGGCCCCCCTCCGGGTCCTTTTACGAGCAGTACTTC. Translation gives CASRPPSGSFYEQYF.

This clone was observed a single time. The chain recombines TRBV6-1 with TRBJ1-5, with D unresolved. There are 14 residues in the CDR3. The V end lost 7 bases, the J end lost 0 bases, and 10 bases lay between the germline ends. In germline, CDR1 is MNHNS, CDR2 SASEGT. The CDR3 protein is CASNGGPSNQPQHF. The CDR3 DNA sequence: TGTGCCAGCAATGGAGGGCCTAGCAATCAGCCCCAGCATTTT.

This chain connects TRBV19 to TRBJ2-1, with 7 nucleotides matching TRBD2. The CDR3 totals 16 residues. V was pared by 10 bases and J by 1 base, with 13 bases of the junction left unmatched. Germline CDR1 is LNHDA and CDR2 is SQIVND (reference sequence). The CDR3: CATFPRESSSYNEQFF. The CDR3 DNA follows: TGTGCCACCTTCCCGCGGGAGAGCAGTTCCTACAATGAGCAGTTCTTC. The whole variable domain, filled in from reference TRBV19 and TRBJ2-1, reads DGGITQSPKYLFRKEGQNVTLSCEQNLNHDAMYWYRQDPGQGLRLIYYSQIVNDFQKGDIAEGYSVSREKKESFPLTVTSAQKNPTAFYLCATFPRESSSYNEQFFGPGTRLTVL.

This CDR3 reads CASSFRQGRPDTQYF. The CDR3 DNA sequence: TGTGCCAGCAGCTTTCGACAGGGACGACCGGATACGCAGTATTTT. V and J are TRBV5-4 and TRBJ2-3; TRBD1 matches 7 bases. With 2 bases clipped from V and 6 bases from J, the junction kept 9 bases outside the gene matches. Germline loops: CDR1 SGHNT, CDR2 YYREEE (reference sequence). This CDR3 region has 15 residues. The full variable domain, in which reference TRBV5-4 and TRBJ2-3 provide the parts outside the CDR3, is ETGVTQSPTHLIKTRGQQVTLRCSSQSGHNTVSWYQQALGQGPQFIFQYYREEENGRGNFPPRFSGLQFPNYSSELNVNALELDDSALYLCASSFRQGRPDTQYFGPGTRLTVL.

This chain links TRBV9 with TRBJ2-1; 14 positions agree with TRBD2. This CDR3 is 16 amino acids long. The germline V gene has CDR1 SGDLS and CDR2 YYNGEE. Trimming removed 0 bases from V and 8 bases from J; junction bases left unmatched: 4. CDR3 sequence reads: CASSVGGTSGSDEQFF. The CDR3 region has the DNA TGTGCCAGCAGCGTAGGGGGGACTAGCGGGAGTGATGAGCAGTTCTTC.

The rearrangement joins TRBV6-1 to TRBJ1-1; D gene uncertain. V lost 6 bases and J lost 1, with 15 bases in between. Germline loops: CDR1 MNHNS, CDR2 SASEGT. The CDR3 consists of 15 residues. This CDR3 is CASSPSWPWNTEAFF. The CDR3 nucleotides are TGTGCCAGCAGCCCCAGTTGGCCCTGGAACACTGAAGCTTTCTTT.

The gene calls are TRBV27 and TRBJ2-3; 11 nucleotides agree with TRBD2. With V trimmed by 9 bases and J by 0 bases, 2 bases remained unmatched. Germline V gene data show CDR1 as MNHEY and CDR2 as SMNVEV (reference sequence). There are 14 residues in the CDR3. The chain's CDR3 is CASGTSGSTDTQYF. In DNA, the CDR3 is TGTGCCAGTGGGACTAGCGGAAGCACAGATACGCAGTATTTT.

This CDR3 reads CASSPLDRLSTDTQYF. CDR3 coding DNA: TGTGCCAGCAGCCCCCTGGACAGGCTAAGCACAGATACGCAGTATTTT. The V call is TRBV27, the J call TRBJ2-3; TRBD1 aligns across 7 bases. Trimming removed 6 bases from V and 0 bases from J; junction bases left unmatched: 9. This CDR3 spans 16 amino acids. Germline V lookup: CDR1 MNHEY, CDR2 SMNVEV (reference sequence).

This rearrangement joins TRBV2 to TRBJ2-1; D is uncertain. Trimming removed 6 bases from V and 5 bases from J, with 11 bases in between. Germline V CDR1 and CDR2: SNHLY, FYNNEI. The CDR3 runs 13 residues. The CDR3 protein is CASSRNSDNEQFF. In nucleotides, the CDR3 is TGTGCCAGCAGCCGAAATTCGGACAATGAGCAGTTCTTC. Based on the CDR3 plus reference TRBV2 and TRBJ2-1, the full variable domain is EPEVTQTPSHQVTQMGQEVILRCVPISNHLYFYWYRQILGQKVEFLVSFYNNEISEKSEIFDDQFSVERPDGSNFTLKIRSTKLEDSAMYFCASSRNSDNEQFFGPGTRLTVL.

This sequence joins TRBV30 and TRBJ1-2; D perhaps matches TRBD1 (6 bases). The length of the CDR3 is 14 residues. V lost 8 bases to trimming and J lost 3 bases, with 19 bases between them. Germline assignment: CDR1 GTSNPN and CDR2 SVGIG (reference sequence). CDR3 protein: CAQKTGTYDYGYTF. In nucleotides, the CDR3 is TGTGCCCAGAAAACAGGGACATATGACTATGGCTACACCTTC.

This chain joins TRBV6-6 and TRBJ2-5, with D hard to call. With the DNA end fitting TRBJ2-7 better, the J assignment may be wrong. The CDR3 loop spans 12 amino acids. Germline CDR1 is MNHNY and CDR2 is SVGAGI (reference sequence). The CDR3 DNA follows: TGTGCCAGCAGCCTTCCTTCCTACGAGCAGTACTTC. Translated: CASSLPSYEQYF.

This rearrangement joins TRBV7-9 to TRBJ2-7; 7 bases match TRBD1. The V segment lost 7 bases and the J segment 3 bases; nucleotides outside the gene matches: 3. Germline values: CDR1 SEHNR, CDR2 FQNEAQ (reference sequence). The CDR3 runs 12 residues. The CDR3: CASTGTVYEQYF. CDR3 DNA sequence: TGTGCCAGCACCGGGACAGTCTACGAGCAGTACTTC.

The chain has TRBV5-1 and TRBJ2-3; no definite D call. V was clipped by 0 bases and J by 2 bases, with 7 bases between them. The CDR3 runs to 14 residues. Germline CDR1 reads SGHRS; CDR2 reads YFSETQ. CDR3 DNA sequence: TGCGCCAGCAGCTTGGGCCAGATCACAGATACGCAGTATTTT. This sequence encodes CASSLGQITDTQYF.

The chain joins TRBV7-9 to TRBJ1-1; 11 positions agree with TRBD1. V lost 8 bases to trimming and J lost 1 base; unmatched junction nucleotides: 6. Looked up from germline, CDR1 is SEHNR and CDR2 is FQNEAQ (reference sequence). This CDR3 has 15 residues. The DNA of the CDR3 is TGTGCCAGCCTAACCGGGACAGGGGGGAACACTGAAGCTTTCTTT. This encodes CASLTGTGGNTEAFF.

This clone has just a few counts. This chain joins TRBV20-1 and TRBJ2-5; D may be TRBD2 (6 bases). In germline, CDR1 is DFQATT, CDR2 SNEGSKA (reference sequence). There are 10 residues in the CDR3. The germline V and J ends were trimmed by 6 bases and 5 bases, with 7 bases remaining between them. The CDR3 coding sequence is TGCAGTGCGGAGGGGGAGACCCAGTACTTC. This translates into CSAEGETQYF.

In this sample, this clone turned up once. The rearrangement uses TRBV2 and TRBJ1-5; TRBD1 agrees at 11 bases. The CDR3 is made up of 14 amino acids. Unmatched junction bases numbered 2, after V lost 5 bases and J lost 5 bases. Germline CDR1 and CDR2: SNHLY and FYNNEI. CDR3 sequence reads: CASSRDRGDQPQHF. The CDR3 region has the DNA TGTGCCAGCAGTAGGGACAGGGGGGATCAGCCCCAGCATTTT.

J is TRBJ2-2 and V is TRBV5-4; D is possibly TRBD2 (6 bases). CDR1 and CDR2 from the germline V gene are SGHNT and YYREEE (reference sequence). Trimming removed 8 bases from V and 1 base from J, with 9 bases in between. The CDR3 length is 13 residues. The CDR3 loop reads CARGDWNTGELFF. The CDR3 region has the DNA TGTGCCAGGGGGGACTGGAACACCGGGGAGCTGTTTTTT.

The V call is TRBV7-9, the J call TRBJ2-1, with D possibly being TRBD2 (5 bases). Per germline, CDR1 SEHNR and CDR2 FQNEAQ (reference sequence). The CDR3 spans 16 residues. V dropped 0 bases and J dropped 8 bases, with 17 bases sitting between them. The CDR3 reads CASSLAQRLAGDEQFF. The DNA of the CDR3 is TGTGCCAGCAGCTTAGCCCAAAGGCTAGCAGGCGATGAGCAGTTCTTC.

There are a few counts of this clone. The gene calls are TRBV9 and TRBJ2-2; 8 nucleotides align to TRBD1. Unmatched junction bases numbered 2, after V lost 1 base and J lost 6 bases. This CDR3 contains 14 residues. Per germline, CDR1 SGDLS and CDR2 YYNGEE. Here the CDR3 DNA reads TGTGCCAGCAGCGTACAGGGGGCGGCCGGGGAGCTGTTTTTT. Translating it yields CASSVQGAAGELFF.